Each of the 11 T cell receptor beta chains below was sequenced from the same sample in a study of neurological immune-mediated disorders. MiXCR, run by TCRdb on the 5' RACE reads, gives a single entry per CDR3 protein. The sample has around 37,000 distinct CDR3 sequences; 13% to 15% are singletons. The sample taken for sequencing was PBMCs. The receptors shown here come from a woman in her forties or fifties with HTLV-1-associated myelopathy (HAM/TSP).

The gene calls are TRBV20-1 and TRBJ1-2; TRBD1 agrees at 8 bases. This CDR3 spans 12 amino acids. J was trimmed by 6 bases and V by 3 bases; bases with no gene match: 3. The germline gives CDR1 DFQATT, CDR2 SNEGSKA (reference sequence). As DNA, the CDR3 is TGCAGTGCTAGCAGGGGGCGGGATGGCTACACCTTC. The encoded protein is CSASRGRDGYTF.

The chain combines TRBV5-5 with TRBJ1-1; no reliable D call. V was pared by 2 bases and J by 0 bases, with 8 bases between. This CDR3 has 14 residues. In germline, CDR1 is SGHKS, CDR2 YYEKEE (reference sequence). The CDR3 reads CASSFDGMNTEAFF. The DNA of the CDR3 is TGTGCCAGCAGCTTCGACGGCATGAACACTGAAGCTTTCTTT.

The chain joins TRBV7-9 to TRBJ2-3, with unresolved D. CDR3 length: 13 residues. Germline lookup yields CDR1 SEHNR and CDR2 FQNEAQ (reference sequence). The V gene lost 5 bases and the J gene lost 5 bases, with 11 bases spanning the gap. The CDR3 is CASSPLGRDTQYF. CDR3 bases: TGTGCCAGCAGCCCCCTCGGACGAGATACGCAGTATTTT. The whole variable domain, remainder taken from reference TRBV7-9 and TRBJ2-3, is DTGVSQNPRHKITKRGQNVTFRCDPISEHNRLYWYRQTLGQGPEFLTYFQNEAQLEKSRLLSDRFSAERPKGSFSTLEIQRTEQGDSAMYLCASSPLGRDTQYFGPGTRLTVL.

This clonotype came up many times. J is TRBJ2-3 and V is TRBV4-2; tentative D call: TRBD1 (5 bases). CDR1 is LGHNA and CDR2 is YNFKEQ in the germline V gene. The CDR3 consists of 15 residues. V was clipped by 4 bases and J by 2 bases, with 13 bases between them. As DNA, the CDR3 is TGTGCCAGCAGCCGGGGCCGCGATAACACAGATACGCAGTATTTT. Translation: CASSRGRDNTDTQYF.

This clonotype was observed many times. This sequence joins TRBV6-5 and TRBJ2-6; TRBD1 is a possible D gene (7 bases). There are 16 residues in the CDR3. The germline V gene encodes CDR1 MNHEY and CDR2 SVGAGI. V dropped 6 bases and J dropped 4 bases, with 16 bases sitting between them. This CDR3 reads CASRRDSRTGANVLTF. DNA of the CDR3: TGTGCCAGCAGGCGGGACAGCCGAACGGGGGCCAACGTCCTGACTTTC.

In its sample, this clonotype was seen many times. The chain recombines TRBV6-5 with TRBJ2-3; TRBD1 agrees at 9 bases. Losses at the gene ends were 4 bases for V and 6 bases for J; bases not matched to a gene: 8. Germline CDR1 and CDR2: MNHEY and SVGAGI. CDR3 length: 15 amino acids. CDR3 amino acids: CASSSLVQGADTQYF. CDR3 DNA sequence: TGTGCCAGCAGTTCCTTGGTACAGGGGGCGGATACGCAGTATTTT.

Many counts were recorded for this clonotype. One end of the junction fails to match germline, which may point to a read error. The chain couples TRBV7-7 to TRBJ2-2, with D unclear. Germline CDR1 SSHAT, CDR2 FNYEAQ (reference sequence). This CDR3 is built from 12 residues. CDR3 residues: CASSLPAGELFF. The DNA of the CDR3 is TGTGCTAGCAGCTTGCCGGCCGGGGAGCTGTTTTTT.

This clonotype has a count of ten or more. This sequence joins TRBV7-2 and TRBJ1-2; the match to TRBD1 covers 7 bases. The CDR3 covers 15 residues. Germline V lookup: CDR1 SGHTA, CDR2 FQGNSA. V was clipped by 4 bases and J by 4 bases; unmatched bases: 9. CDR3: CASSSPGQPTYGYTF. As DNA, the CDR3 is TGTGCCAGCAGCTCCCCGGGACAGCCTACCTATGGCTACACCTTC.

This clonotype was recorded a few times. The chain employs TRBV29-1 and TRBJ1-2; D is possibly TRBD1 (5 bases). V was pared by 0 bases and J by 7 bases, with 15 bases between. Germline assignment: CDR1 SQVTM and CDR2 ANQGSEA. The CDR3 sequence is 14 residues long. CDR3 in amino acids: CSVEERGRRFGYTF. The CDR3 nucleotides read TGCAGCGTTGAAGAGAGGGGCCGGCGTTTTGGCTACACCTTC.

The chain links TRBV28 to TRBJ2-7, with 11 positions matching TRBD2. Trimming took 4 bases from V and 4 from J; bases not matched to a gene: 9. Per the germline V gene, CDR1 is MDHEN and CDR2 is SYDVKM. The CDR3 is made up of 16 amino acids. CDR3 sequence: CASSSVAGGPLYEQYF. The CDR3, as DNA: TGTGCCAGCAGTTCAGTAGCGGGAGGGCCCTTGTACGAGCAGTACTTC.

Ten or more counts support this clonotype. This chain uses TRBV12-3 or TRBV12-4 with TRBJ1-2, with TRBD1 as a possible D gene (5 bases). The CDR3 loop spans 13 amino acids. V was trimmed by 1 base and J by 4 bases, leaving 7 bases between them. The CDR3 is CASSLDRFYGYTF. DNA for the CDR3: TGTGCCAGCAGTTTAGACAGGTTCTATGGCTACACCTTC.